This T cell receptor beta chain appears in the sequencing data of a study of blood T cells in healthy people across ages. PCR was performed a second time for roughly 7 to 12 cycles using a sample-barcoded 5' primer and a J-beta primer mix. TCRdb reanalysed the 5' RACE reads using MiXCR and keeps one entry per CDR3 protein. Altogether 650,000 to 900,000 distinct CDR3 sequences are present, 60% to 80% being singletons, with the ten largest covering roughly a quarter. The study's findings and limits: Roughly linear declines in TCR beta diversity per million T cells occurred with age. Both naive CD4+ cell counts and diversity were greater in long-lived donors than in aged donors.

The CDR3 sequence is 15 residues long. V shed 0 bases and J shed 6 bases, with 11 bases lying between them. Germline CDR1 KGHSH, CDR2 LQKENI. As for this clonotype: What it binds is not known.

Input material: blood. The rearrangement joins TRBV18 to TRBJ1-4; D not certain. The sequence was obtained from a man aged 30 to 39 in good health. The CDR3 protein is CASSPPGDGYEKLFF. The CDR3 DNA follows: TGTGCCAGCTCACCACCGGGAGATGGCTATGAAAAACTGTTTTTT.